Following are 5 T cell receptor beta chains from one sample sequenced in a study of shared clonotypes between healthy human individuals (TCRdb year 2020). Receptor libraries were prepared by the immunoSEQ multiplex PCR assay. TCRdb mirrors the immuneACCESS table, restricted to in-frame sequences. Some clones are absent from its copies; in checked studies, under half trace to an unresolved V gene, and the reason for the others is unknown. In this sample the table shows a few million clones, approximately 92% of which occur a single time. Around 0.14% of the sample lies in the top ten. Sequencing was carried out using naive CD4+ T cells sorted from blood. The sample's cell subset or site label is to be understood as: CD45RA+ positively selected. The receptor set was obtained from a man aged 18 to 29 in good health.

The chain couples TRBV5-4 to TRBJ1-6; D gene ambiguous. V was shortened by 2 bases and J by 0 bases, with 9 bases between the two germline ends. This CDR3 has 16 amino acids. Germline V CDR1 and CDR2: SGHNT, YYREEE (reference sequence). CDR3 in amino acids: CASSFGGSSYNSPLHF. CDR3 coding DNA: TGTGCCAGCAGCTTTGGCGGTAGCTCCTATAATTCACCCCTCCACTTT. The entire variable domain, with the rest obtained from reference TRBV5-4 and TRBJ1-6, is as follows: ETGVTQSPTHLIKTRGQQVTLRCSSQSGHNTVSWYQQALGQGPQFIFQYYREEENGRGNFPPRFSGLQFPNYSSELNVNALELDDSALYLCASSFGGSSYNSPLHFGNGTRLTVT.

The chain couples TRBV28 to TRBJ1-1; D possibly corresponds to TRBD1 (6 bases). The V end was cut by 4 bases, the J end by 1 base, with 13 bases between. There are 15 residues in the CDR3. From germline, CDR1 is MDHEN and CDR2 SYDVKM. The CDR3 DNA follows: TGTGCCAGCAGTTCCTCGGGGGCTGGGAACACTGAAGCTTTCTTT. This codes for CASSSSGAGNTEAFF.

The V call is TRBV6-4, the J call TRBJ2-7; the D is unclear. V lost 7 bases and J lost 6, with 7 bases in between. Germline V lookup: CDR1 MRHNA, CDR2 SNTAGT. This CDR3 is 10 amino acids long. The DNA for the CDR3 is TGTGCCAGCAACCCTTCCGAGCAGTACTTC. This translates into CASNPSEQYF.

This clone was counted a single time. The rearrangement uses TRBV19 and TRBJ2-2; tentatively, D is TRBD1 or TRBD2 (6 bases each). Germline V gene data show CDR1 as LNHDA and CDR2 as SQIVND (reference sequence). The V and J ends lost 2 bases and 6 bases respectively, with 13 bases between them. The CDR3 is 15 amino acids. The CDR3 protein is CASSIRGVAAGELFF. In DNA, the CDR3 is TGTGCCAGTAGTATAAGGGGGGTTGCGGCCGGGGAGCTGTTTTTT.

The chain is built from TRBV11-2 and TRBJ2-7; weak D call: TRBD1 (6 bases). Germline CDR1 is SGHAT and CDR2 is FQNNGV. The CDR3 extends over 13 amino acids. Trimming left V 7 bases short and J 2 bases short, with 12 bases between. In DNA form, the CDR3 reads TGTGCCAGCAACAGGGTGCCAGCCTACGAGCAGTACTTC. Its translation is CASNRVPAYEQYF. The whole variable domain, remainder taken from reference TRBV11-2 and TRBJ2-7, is EAGVAQSPRYKIIEKRQSVAFWCNPISGHATLYWYQQILGQGPKLLIQFQNNGVVDDSQLPKDRFSAERLKGVDSTLKIQPAKLEDSAVYLCASNRVPAYEQYFGPGTRLTVT.